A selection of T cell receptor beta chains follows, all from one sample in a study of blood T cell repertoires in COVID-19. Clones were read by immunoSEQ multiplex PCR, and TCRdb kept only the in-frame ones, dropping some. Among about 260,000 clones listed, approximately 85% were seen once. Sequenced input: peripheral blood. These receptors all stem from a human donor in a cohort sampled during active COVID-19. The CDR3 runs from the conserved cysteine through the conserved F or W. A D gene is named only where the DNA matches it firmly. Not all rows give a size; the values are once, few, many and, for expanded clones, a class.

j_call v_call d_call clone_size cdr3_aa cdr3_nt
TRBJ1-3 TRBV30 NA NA CAWSGISGNTIYF TGTGCCTGGAGCGGGATCTCTGGAAACACCATATATTTT
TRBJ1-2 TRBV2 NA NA CASSEALGEDYGYTF TGTGCCAGCAGTGAAGCGCTTGGGGAGGACTATGGCTACACTTTC
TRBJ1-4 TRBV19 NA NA CASRRAPRGANEKLFF TGTGCCAGTAGAAGGGCGCCGCGGGGCGCGAATGAAAAACTGTTTTTT
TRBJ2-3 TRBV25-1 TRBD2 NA CASRGGLAASHATDTQYF TGTGCCAGCAGAGGAGGGCTAGCGGCGTCCCATGCCACAGATACGCAGTATTTT
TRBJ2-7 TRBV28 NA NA CASNLGGTDPYEQYF TGTGCCAGCAACCTAGGGGGGACAGATCCCTACGAGCAGTACTTC
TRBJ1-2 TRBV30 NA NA CAWSGSYGYTF TGTGCCTGGAGTGGCAGCTATGGCTACACCTTC
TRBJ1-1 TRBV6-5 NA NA CASPSGERWGTEAFF TGTGCCAGCCCTTCTGGGGAGAGGTGGGGCACTGAAGCTTTCTTT
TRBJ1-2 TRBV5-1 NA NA CASSFTGLANYGYTF TGCGCCAGCAGCTTTACAGGTCTAGCTAACTATGGCTACACCTTC
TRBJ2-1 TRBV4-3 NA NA CASSLRGSSYNEQFF TGCGCCAGCAGCCTCAGGGGCAGCTCCTACAATGAGCAGTTCTTC
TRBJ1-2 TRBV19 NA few CASSIGSAGYTF TGTGCCAGTAGTATAGGGAGTGCTGGCTACACCTTC
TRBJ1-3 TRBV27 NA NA CASSLKDRSSGNTIYF TGTGCCAGCAGTTTAAAGGATCGGAGCTCTGGAAACACCATATATTTT
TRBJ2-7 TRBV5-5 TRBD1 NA CASSSARGTTGGYGEQYF TGTGCCAGCAGCTCGGCCCGGGGTACTACAGGGGGCTACGGCGAGCAGTACTTC
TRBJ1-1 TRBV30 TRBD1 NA CAWSVRGQGAEAFF TGTGCCTGGAGTGTACGCGGGCAGGGGGCCGAAGCTTTCTTT
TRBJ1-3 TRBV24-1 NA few CATSDALAGRVYRNTIYF TGTGCCACCAGTGATGCTTTAGCAGGGAGGGTCTATAGAAACACCATATATTTT
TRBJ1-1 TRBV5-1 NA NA CASSLRPSGGAFF TGCGCCAGCAGCTTGCGGCCCTCCGGGGGAGCTTTCTTT
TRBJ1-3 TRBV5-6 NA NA CASSPPGNTIYF TGTGCCAGCAGCCCTCCGGGAAACACCATATATTTT
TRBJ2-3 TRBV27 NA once CASSFRDFTDTQYF TGTGCCAGCAGTTTCCGGGACTTCACAGATACGCAGTATTTT
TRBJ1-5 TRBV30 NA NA CAWSYRVPQPQHF TGTGCCTGGAGTTACAGGGTTCCTCAGCCCCAGCATTTT
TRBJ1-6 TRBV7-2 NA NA CASSREGGSPLHF TGTGCCAGCAGCCGGGAGGGGGGTTCACCCCTCCACTTT
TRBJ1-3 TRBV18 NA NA CASSKDRVSGNTIYF TGTGCCAGCTCAAAAGACAGAGTCTCTGGAAACACCATATATTTT
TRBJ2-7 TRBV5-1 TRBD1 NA CASSLGTGGEERQYF TGCGCCAGCAGCTTGGGAACAGGGGGTGAAGAACGGCAGTACTTC
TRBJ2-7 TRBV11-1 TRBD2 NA CASSVSGRRYEQYF TGTGCCAGCAGCGTTAGCGGGAGGCGCTACGAGCAGTACTTC
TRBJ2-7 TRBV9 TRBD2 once CASSVAAGGLTYEQYF TGTGCCAGCAGCGTAGCAGCGGGGGGACTCACCTACGAGCAGTACTTC
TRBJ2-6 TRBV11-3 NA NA CASSLGPSGANVLTF TGTGCCAGCAGCTTAGGGCCCTCTGGGGCCAACGTCCTGACTTTC
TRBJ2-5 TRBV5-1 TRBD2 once CASSFRLAGYKETQYF TGCGCCAGCAGCTTTCGGCTAGCGGGATACAAAGAGACCCAGTACTTC
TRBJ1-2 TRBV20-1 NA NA CSAREADGYTF TGCAGTGCTAGGGAGGCGGATGGCTACACCTTC
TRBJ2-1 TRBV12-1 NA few CASSPGLVGDNEQFF TGTGCCAGCAGCCCGGGACTAGTAGGGGACAATGAGCAGTTCTTC
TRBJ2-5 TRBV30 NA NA CAWSPTRGMETQYF TGTGCCTGGAGTCCCACCAGGGGTATGGAGACCCAGTACTTC